This T cell receptor beta chain stems from a study of cytomegalovirus exposure and HLA in healthy donors. Germline lookup yields CDR1 MGHRA and CDR2 YSYEKL. The V gene end was trimmed by 4 bases and the J gene end by 2 bases; junction bases not matched to a gene: 5. CDR3 length: 15 amino acids. 13 Jbeta primers and 60 Vbeta primers were used for the PCR. The protocol was immunoSEQ multiplex PCR, while the TCRdb copy is restricted to in-frame clones and leaves out a portion. The data contain around 130,000 clones, 73% of them seen just once; the ten biggest clones take up roughly 2%. The receptor comes from a woman between 35 and 50 years old in good health and CMV-seropositive. V gene TRBV4-1 combines with J gene TRBJ2-3; 8 bases match TRBD2. The sequenced material came from PBMCs. In nucleotides, the CDR3 is TGCGCCAGCAGCCTGGGACTAGTCAACACAGATACGCAGTATTTT. Residues: CASSLGLVNTDTQYF.